Below are 21 T cell receptor beta chains sequenced from a single sample in a study of human T cells and chemical hapten exposure. Time point here: healthy volunteer bleed at 2 weeks. Before extraction, the whole blood was not fractionated, and total RNA was taken from it. Via MiXCR, TCRdb re-called the RACE reads, giving one row per CDR3 protein. Of about 130,000 distinct CDR3 sequences listed, approximately 9.1% were seen once; the top ten hold roughly 1.6%. The sequencing sample was made of whole blood. The receptor source for this set is a male donor in good health. Some clones in this sample may be carry-over from other donors' samples.

The chain links TRBV19 to TRBJ2-1, with a possible D match to TRBD1 (6 bases). The CDR3 runs 13 residues. V gave up 6 bases and J gave up 4 bases, with 10 bases separating them. Germline V gene data show CDR1 as LNHDA and CDR2 as SQIVND (reference sequence). CDR3 bases: TGTGCCAGTAGCATAACAGGGTACAATGAGCAGTTCTTC. Its translation: CASSITGYNEQFF.

The genes are TRBV12-3 or TRBV12-4 and TRBJ2-5; TRBD2 matches at 12 bases. Trimming at V came to 4 bases and at J to 5 bases, leaving 5 bases not matched to a gene. CDR3 length: 15 residues. The CDR3 DNA reads as TGTGCCAGCAGTTCCAGGACTAGCGGGAAGGAGACCCAGTACTTC. It encodes CASSSRTSGKETQYF.

The table lists this clonotype with a few counts. The rearrangement uses TRBV10-3 and TRBJ2-1; 7 positions agree with TRBD1. The CDR3 consists of 14 residues. J lost 7 bases, V lost 5 bases, and 8 bases had no gene match. Germline loops: CDR1 ENHRY, CDR2 SYGVKD. The CDR3 sequence: CAISTGTDPNEQFF. DNA for the CDR3: TGTGCCATCAGTACCGGGACAGACCCTAATGAGCAGTTCTTC.

This clonotype showed up just a few times. The chain is built from TRBV6-5 and TRBJ1-1; D gene ambiguous. The germline V and J ends were trimmed by 10 bases and 1 base, with 22 bases remaining between them. This CDR3 is 16 amino acids long. In germline, CDR1 is MNHEY, CDR2 SVGAGI. The CDR3 DNA follows: TGTGCCACCAAGGGTGGCGCGGCAACCGAGAACACTGAAGCTTTCTTT. Amino acid sequence: CATKGGAATENTEAFF.

The chain employs TRBV6-2 or TRBV6-3 and TRBJ2-1, with 7 bases identical to TRBD1. Germline CDR1 reads MNHEY; CDR2 reads SVGEGT. The length of the CDR3 is 12 residues. Trimming took 8 bases from V and 6 from J; bases not matched to a gene: 4. This chain's CDR3 is CASRQGLNEQFF. The CDR3, as DNA: TGTGCCAGCCGACAGGGTCTCAATGAGCAGTTCTTC.

This clonotype came up a few times. The J gene is TRBJ2-6, the V gene TRBV19; 7 bases line up with TRBD1. Trimming cost V 4 bases and J 0 bases; bases outside gene matches: 15. The CDR3 consists of 20 residues. Germline V gene lookup returns CDR1 LNHDA and CDR2 SQIVND (reference sequence). This chain's CDR3 is CASSTPHRETGSSGANVLTF. The DNA of the CDR3 is TGTGCCAGTAGTACCCCCCACCGTGAGACAGGGAGCTCTGGGGCCAACGTCCTGACTTTC.

V usage is TRBV20-1 and J usage is TRBJ1-6, with no clear D. Deletions cut 0 bases from V and 15 bases from J, with 15 bases between. From germline, CDR1 is DFQATT and CDR2 SNEGSKA (reference sequence). The CDR3 consists of 13 residues. CDR3 residues: CSARDAEGQHLHF. CDR3 sequence (DNA): TGCAGTGCTAGAGATGCTGAGGGCCAGCACCTCCACTTT.

A few counts support this clonotype. The chain employs TRBV7-2 and TRBJ1-5, with TRBD1 matching over 8 bases. The length of the CDR3 is 15 residues. The V gene's germline CDR1 is SGHTA and CDR2 FQGNSA. J lost 4 bases, V lost 1 base, and 3 bases had no gene match. Written as DNA, the CDR3 is TGTGCCAGCAGCTTAGTTCAGGGGGCAAATCAGCCCCAGCATTTT. Amino acids: CASSLVQGANQPQHF.

V and J are TRBV12-3 or TRBV12-4 and TRBJ1-5; TRBD1 agrees at 7 bases. The CDR3 consists of 13 residues. V was pared by 6 bases and J by 7 bases, with 6 bases of the junction left unmatched. CDR3 DNA: TGTGCCAGCAGAGGAGGGGGCGGGCAGCCCCAGCATTTT. Protein: CASRGGGGQPQHF.

V usage is TRBV20-1 and J usage is TRBJ1-2; 8 positions match TRBD1. J gave up 8 bases and V 6 bases, and 8 bases lay outside the gene matches. The CDR3 is 12 amino acids. Germline V gene data show CDR1 as DFQATT and CDR2 as SNEGSKA (reference sequence). CDR3 sequence (DNA): TGCAGTGCCCACAGGGGGAGTAGGGGCTACACCTTC. It codes for CSAHRGSRGYTF.

This clonotype was recorded at least ten times. The gene calls are TRBV12-3 or TRBV12-4 and TRBJ1-5; 12 bases map to TRBD1. The CDR3 has 17 amino acids. J lost 0 bases, V lost 6 bases, and 6 bases had no gene match. The CDR3 region has the DNA TGTGCCAGCAGCTCTCCGGGACAGGGGGCTAGCAATCAGCCCCAGCATTTT. It yields the protein CASSSPGQGASNQPQHF.

This clonotype was recorded a few times. CDR3 nucleotides: TGTGCCAGCAGTTACGATAGGGGCACTGAAGCTTTCTTT. Amino acids: CASSYDRGTEAFF. This rearrangement joins TRBV6-6 to TRBJ1-1, with D possibly matching TRBD1 (5 bases). The CDR3 sequence is 13 residues long. V lost 2 bases to trimming and J lost 4 bases, with 8 bases between them. The germline V gene encodes CDR1 MNHNY and CDR2 SVGAGI (reference sequence).

This clonotype has more than one count but fewer than ten. The J gene is TRBJ2-3, the V gene TRBV20-1, with unresolved D. Germline CDR1 reads DFQATT; CDR2 reads SNEGSKA (reference sequence). The CDR3 runs 15 residues. Between the trimmed V and J ends, which lost 0 bases and 0 bases, there was a span of 10 bases. The CDR3 DNA is TGCAGTGCTAGAGATCACCGTACTAGCACAGATACGCAGTATTTT. Translated: CSARDHRTSTDTQYF.

Only a few counts were recorded for this clonotype. The chain is built from TRBV15 and TRBJ2-6; no clear D. The germline V and J ends were trimmed by 4 bases and 2 bases, with 9 bases remaining between them. This CDR3 is 15 amino acids long. The germline V gene has CDR1 LNHNV and CDR2 YYDKDF (reference sequence). CDR3 amino acids: CATSNERAGANVLTF. CDR3 DNA: TGTGCCACCAGCAATGAAAGGGCTGGGGCCAACGTCCTGACTTTC. Filled out from reference TRBV15 and TRBJ2-6, the complete variable domain reads DAMVIQNPRYQVTQFGKPVTLSCSQTLNHNVMYWYQQKSSQAPKLLFHYYDKDFNNEADTPDNFQSRRPNTSFCFLDIRSPGLGDTAMYLCATSNERAGANVLTFGAGSRLTVL.

There are a few counts of this clonotype. The CDR3 reads CASSPTSLEAFF. The CDR3 coding sequence is TGTGCCAGCAGCCCGACCAGCCTTGAAGCTTTCTTT. The V call is TRBV2, the J call TRBJ1-1, with D unclear. V lost 6 bases and J lost 7, with 12 bases in between. This CDR3 has 12 amino acids. Germline V gene data show CDR1 as SNHLY and CDR2 as FYNNEI.

The chain is built from TRBV11-3 and TRBJ2-3; 9 bases align to TRBD2. The CDR3 covers 14 residues. V lost 2 bases to trimming and J lost 11 bases; unmatched junction nucleotides: 8. The germline V gene has CDR1 SGHNT and CDR2 YENEEA. In nucleotides, the CDR3 is TGTGCCAGCAGCTTAAAACCAGCGGGGGGAGAGCAGTATTTT. Its protein is CASSLKPAGGEQYF.

This clonotype has ten or more counts. V usage is TRBV6-2 or TRBV6-3 and J usage is TRBJ2-7, with D tentatively TRBD1 (5 bases). CDR3 size: 12 residues. The V gene lost 6 bases and the J gene lost 5 bases, with 11 bases spanning the gap. Germline V gene sequence: CDR1 MNHEY, CDR2 SVGEGT. CDR3 loop: CASRQTVNEQYF. The CDR3 DNA reads TGTGCCAGCAGACAGACAGTGAACGAGCAGTACTTC.

In its sample, this clonotype was seen many times. This sequence joins TRBV7-9 and TRBJ2-7; possibly TRBD2 for D (6 bases). The CDR3 has 16 amino acids. V lost 0 bases to trimming and J lost 0 bases, with 12 bases between them. CDR1 is SEHNR, CDR2 FQNEAQ, per germline (reference sequence). CDR3 DNA sequence: TGTGCCAGCAGCTTAGCTCCTGGCGGGACCTCCTACGAGCAGTACTTC. This gives the protein CASSLAPGGTSYEQYF.

This clonotype showed up just a few times. The rearrangement uses TRBV6-6 and TRBJ2-7, with TRBD1 matching over 7 bases. The CDR3 contains 12 residues. V shed 5 bases and J 3 bases; nucleotides not matched to a gene: 1. CDR1 MNHNY and CDR2 SVGAGI come from the germline V gene (reference sequence). CDR3 bases: TGTGCCAGCAGTGGGGACAGCTACGAGCAGTACTTC. Its translation: CASSGDSYEQYF.

This clonotype was detected only a few times. V usage is TRBV29-1 and J usage is TRBJ2-1, with 9 bases fitting TRBD2. CDR1 and CDR2 (germline): SQVTM, ANQGSEA. The CDR3 runs to 11 residues. V lost 1 base to trimming and J lost 15 bases; unmatched junction nucleotides: 4. CDR3 sequence: CSVEGGGATFF. The CDR3 DNA reads as TGCAGCGTTGAAGGCGGGGGGGCCACGTTCTTC.

The sample holds a few counts of this clonotype. The V call is TRBV5-5, the J call TRBJ2-7; D gene uncertain. Germline V gene data show CDR1 as SGHKS and CDR2 as YYEKEE (reference sequence). This CDR3 spans 11 amino acids. The V end was cut by 4 bases, the J end by 6 bases, with 8 bases between. CDR3 amino acids: CASSPHSEQYF. CDR3 in DNA: TGTGCCAGCAGCCCACACAGCGAGCAGTACTTC.